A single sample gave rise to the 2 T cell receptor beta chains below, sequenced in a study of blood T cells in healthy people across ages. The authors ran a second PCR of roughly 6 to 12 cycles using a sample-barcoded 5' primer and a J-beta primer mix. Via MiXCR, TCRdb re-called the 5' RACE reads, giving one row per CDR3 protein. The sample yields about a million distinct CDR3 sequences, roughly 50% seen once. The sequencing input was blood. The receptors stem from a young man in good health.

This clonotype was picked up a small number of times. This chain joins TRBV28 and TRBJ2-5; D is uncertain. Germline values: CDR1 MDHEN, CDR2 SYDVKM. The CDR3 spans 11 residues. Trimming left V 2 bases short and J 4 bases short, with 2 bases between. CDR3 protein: CASSLIETQYF. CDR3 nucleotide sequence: TGTGCCAGCAGTTTAATAGAGACCCAGTACTTC.

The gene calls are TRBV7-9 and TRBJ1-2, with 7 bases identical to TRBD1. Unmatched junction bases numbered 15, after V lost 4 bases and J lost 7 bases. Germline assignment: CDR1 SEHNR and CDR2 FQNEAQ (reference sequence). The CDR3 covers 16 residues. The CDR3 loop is CASSSTSRGRTAGYTF. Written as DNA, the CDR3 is TGTGCCAGCAGCTCAACGTCAAGGGGGCGAACGGCTGGCTACACCTTC.